The rows below give T cell receptor beta chains drawn from one sample of a study of blood T cells in healthy people across ages. TCRdb reprocessed the 5' RACE reads with MiXCR, giving one entry per CDR3 protein. Among approximately 1,700,000 distinct CDR3 sequences listed, 39% were seen once. Sequenced material: blood. All receptors come from a human donor in good health. Both conserved end residues are part of each CDR3. A D gene is named only where the DNA matches it firmly. A row's size may be missing; if present it is once, few, many or a size class.

d_gene	v_gene	j_gene	len	abundance	CDR3aa	CDR3nt
.	TRBV7-9	TRBJ2-1	14	few	CASSLDMGNNEQFF	TGTGCCAGCAGCTTAGACATGGGGAACAATGAGCAGTTCTTC
.	TRBV9	TRBJ1-2	14	.	CASSSSPAGDGYTF	TGTGCCAGCAGTTCTTCTCCCGCTGGAGATGGCTACACCTTC
.	TRBV20-1	TRBJ1-2	17	few	CSASRKEGSLANYGYTF	TGCAGTGCTTCTAGGAAGGAGGGCAGTCTGGCTAACTATGGCTACACCTTC
.	TRBV29-1	TRBJ1-2	10	few	CSVESWGYTF	TGCAGCGTTGAATCTTGGGGCTACACCTTC
.	TRBV6-2/TRBV6-3	TRBJ2-1	16	.	CASSFLRAPPYNEQFF	TGTGCCAGCAGTTTTCTCCGGGCCCCCCCCTACAATGAGCAGTTCTTC
.	TRBV7-2	TRBJ2-1	16	.	CASSVSGLSSYNEQFF	TGTGCCAGCAGCGTATCGGGCTTGAGCTCCTACAATGAGCAGTTCTTC
.	TRBV5-1	TRBJ2-1	15	.	CASSLVGGHWNEQFF	TGCGCCAGCAGCTTGGTGGGGGGGCATTGGAATGAGCAGTTCTTC
.	TRBV4-3	TRBJ1-1	14	few	CASSERGWNTEAFF	TGCGCCAGCAGCGAAAGGGGATGGAACACTGAAGCTTTCTTT
.	TRBV6-6	TRBJ2-1	14	few	CASSFLARYNEQFF	TGTGCCAGCAGTTTTTTGGCGAGATACAATGAGCAGTTCTTC
.	TRBV4-2	TRBJ2-5	12	many	CASSQEVGTQYF	TGTGCCAGCAGCCAAGAGGTCGGGACTCAGTACTTC
TRBD1	TRBV12-3/TRBV12-4	TRBJ1-3	15	.	CASSPTGVTGNTIYF	TGTGCCAGCAGCCCCACAGGGGTTACTGGAAACACCATATATTTT
TRBD1	TRBV7-2	TRBJ1-2	15	.	CASSLRTGKDYGYTF	TGTGCCAGCAGCTTACGGACAGGGAAAGACTATGGCTACACCTTC
TRBD1	TRBV7-2	TRBJ2-1	17	few	CASSLAEGTGPYNEQFF	TGTGCCAGCAGCTTAGCGGAAGGGACAGGGCCCTACAATGAGCAGTTCTTC
TRBD2	TRBV6-5	TRBJ2-1	16	few	CATSLGLAGGPYEQFF	TGTGCCACCTCTCTTGGACTAGCGGGGGGGCCGTATGAGCAGTTCTTC
TRBD1	TRBV6-6	TRBJ1-2	15	.	CASSYSRQGFDGYTF	TGTGCCAGCAGTTACTCTAGACAGGGGTTCGATGGCTACACCTTC
.	TRBV20-1	TRBJ1-2	12	few	CSPLGTAYGYTF	TGCAGCCCATTGGGTACCGCCTATGGCTACACCTTC
.	TRBV18	TRBJ2-1	14	.	CASSGFHSYNEQFF	TGTGCCAGCTCAGGGTTTCACTCCTACAATGAGCAGTTCTTC
.	TRBV27	TRBJ1-2	15	.	CATFVPDTDNYGYTF	TGTGCCACCTTCGTGCCGGACACCGATAACTATGGCTACACCTTC
.	TRBV12-3/TRBV12-4	TRBJ2-7	11	.	CASTPLNEQYF	TGTGCCAGCACCCCGCTGAACGAGCAGTACTTC
TRBD1	TRBV6-6	TRBJ2-3	17	few	CASRPDPGQGRVDTQYF	TGTGCCAGCAGACCTGATCCGGGACAGGGGCGTGTAGATACGCAGTATTTT
.	TRBV6-6	TRBJ2-5	15	.	CASSQYTGGLRAQYF	TGTGCCAGCAGTCAATACACTGGAGGGTTAAGGGCCCAGTACTTC
.	TRBV20-1	TRBJ2-1	15	few	CSASRAVSSYNEQFF	TGCAGTGCCTCCCGGGCGGTGAGCTCCTACAATGAGCAGTTCTTC
.	TRBV7-2	TRBJ2-1	14	few	CASSIVPGDNEQFF	TGTGCCAGCAGCATAGTTCCGGGTGACAATGAGCAGTTCTTC
TRBD1	TRBV28	TRBJ2-3	15	few	CASSFTGGFSDTQYF	TGTGCCAGCAGTTTCACAGGGGGCTTTTCGGATACGCAGTATTTT
.	TRBV5-6	TRBJ1-2	14	few	CASSLGQTYYGYTF	TGTGCCAGCAGCTTGGGACAGACATACTATGGCTACACCTTC
TRBD1	TRBV3-1	TRBJ2-7	16	.	CASSQEGWQGAGEQYF	TGTGCCAGCAGCCAAGAAGGTTGGCAGGGGGCAGGCGAGCAGTACTTC
TRBD1	TRBV10-3	TRBJ2-7	15	.	CAISGRGTGTYEQYF	TGTGCCATCAGTGGAAGGGGGACAGGGACCTACGAGCAGTACTTC
.	TRBV29-1	TRBJ1-1	13	.	CSVDPVGGTEAFF	TGCAGCGTTGATCCTGTGGGGGGCACTGAAGCTTTCTTT
.	TRBV6-6	TRBJ1-2	13	.	CASSYSGSQGYTF	TGTGCCAGCAGTTACTCAGGATCCCAAGGCTACACCTTC
.	TRBV7-6	TRBJ1-6	14	few	CASSWRQDNSPLHF	TGTGCCAGCAGCTGGAGACAGGACAATTCACCCCTCCACTTT
TRBD1	TRBV5-6	TRBJ2-7	14	.	CASSSTGTPYEQYF	TGTGCCAGCAGCTCGACAGGGACGCCCTACGAGCAGTACTTC